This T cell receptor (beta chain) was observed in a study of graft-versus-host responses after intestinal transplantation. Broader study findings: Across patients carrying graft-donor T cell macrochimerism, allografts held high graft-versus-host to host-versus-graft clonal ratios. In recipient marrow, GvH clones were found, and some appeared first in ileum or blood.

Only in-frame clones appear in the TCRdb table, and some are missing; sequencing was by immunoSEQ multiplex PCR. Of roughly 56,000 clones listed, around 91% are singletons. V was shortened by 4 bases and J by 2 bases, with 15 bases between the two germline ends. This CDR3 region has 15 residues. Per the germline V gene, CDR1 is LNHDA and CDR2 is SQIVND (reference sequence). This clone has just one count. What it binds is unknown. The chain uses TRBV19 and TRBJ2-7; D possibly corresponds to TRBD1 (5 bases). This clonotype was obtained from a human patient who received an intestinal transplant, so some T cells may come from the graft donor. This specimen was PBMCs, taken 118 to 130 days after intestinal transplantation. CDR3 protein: CASSTFDSSPYEQYF. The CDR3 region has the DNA TGTGCCAGTAGTACTTTCGACAGCTCCCCCTACGAGCAGTACTTC.